The clone carrying this T cell receptor beta chain was recorded a few times. These data originate in a study of blood T cell repertoires in COVID-19. Trimming removed 4 bases at V and 0 bases at J, with 21 bases between. Germline loops: CDR1 GTSNPN, CDR2 SVGIG (reference sequence). CDR3 length equals 17 residues. Only in-frame clones appear in the TCRdb table, and some are missing; sequencing was by immunoSEQ multiplex PCR. The data show approximately 100,000 clones, just under 85% seen once. This chain joins TRBV30 and TRBJ1-1; tentative D call: TRBD1 (6 bases). The sequence was obtained from a man aged 65 to 85 with acute or convalescent COVID-19. Sequenced sample: peripheral blood. The CDR3 loop is CAWTNPARGLLNTEAFF. Here the CDR3 DNA reads TGTGCCTGGACCAACCCGGCCAGGGGTCTGTTGAACACTGAAGCTTTCTTT.